Reported below is one TCR beta chain. The antigen is undetermined. Coculture of the mixed lymphocyte reaction cells took place at 37 degrees C and lasted under seven days. This sample was taken from a study of siplizumab effects on memory and regulatory T cells. Study findings and constraints: The Treg-derived share of mappable alloreactive CD4+ clones averaged roughly 69% with siplizumab and under 30% in controls.

Sequencing was performed with immunoSEQ multiplex PCR; in TCRdb, only in-frame clones are kept and a portion is missing. The data hold over 11,000 clones, with 49% observed a single time. The germline V gene has CDR1 MNHEY and CDR2 SVGAGI. The CDR3 spans 13 residues. V was cut by 7 bases and J by 7 bases, with 16 bases left in between. Sequencing input: CFSE-low (dividing) CD4+ T cells sorted from an allogeneic mixed lymphocyte reaction. The receptor was isolated from a human donor in good health; the cells came from an allogeneic mixed lymphocyte reaction. The gene calls are TRBV6-5 and TRBJ1-2, with a weak D call TRBD1 (6 bases). The DNA for the CDR3 is TGTGCCAGCACCGACCGGACAGTCGGTGGCTACACCTTC. Translated: CASTDRTVGGYTF.